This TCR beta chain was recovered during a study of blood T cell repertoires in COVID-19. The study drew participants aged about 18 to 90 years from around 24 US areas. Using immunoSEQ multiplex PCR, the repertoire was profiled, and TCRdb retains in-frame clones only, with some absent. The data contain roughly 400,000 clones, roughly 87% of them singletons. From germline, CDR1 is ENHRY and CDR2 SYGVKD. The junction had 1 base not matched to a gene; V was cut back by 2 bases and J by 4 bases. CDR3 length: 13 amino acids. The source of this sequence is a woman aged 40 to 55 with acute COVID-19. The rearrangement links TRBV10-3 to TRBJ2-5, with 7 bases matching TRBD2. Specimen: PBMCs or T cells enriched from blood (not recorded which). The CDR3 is CAISEGGRETQYF. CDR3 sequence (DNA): TGTGCCATCAGTGAGGGCGGGAGAGAGACCCAGTACTTC.